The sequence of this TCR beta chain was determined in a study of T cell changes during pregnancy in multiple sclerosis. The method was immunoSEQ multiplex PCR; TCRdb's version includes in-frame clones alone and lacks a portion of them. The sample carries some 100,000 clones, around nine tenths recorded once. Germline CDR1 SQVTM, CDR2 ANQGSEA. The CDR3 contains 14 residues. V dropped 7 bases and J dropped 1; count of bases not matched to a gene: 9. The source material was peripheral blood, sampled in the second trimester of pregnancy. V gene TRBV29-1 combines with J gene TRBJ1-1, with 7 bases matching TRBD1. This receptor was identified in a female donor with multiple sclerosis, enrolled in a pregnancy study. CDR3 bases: TGCAGCGGCCAAACAAGACAGGGGAACACTGAAGCTTTCTTT. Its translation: CSGQTRQGNTEAFF.